These T cell receptor beta chains were read from a single sample in a study of metastatic and nonmetastatic thyroid tumors. TCRdb re-called clones from the PCR reads using MiXCR. The table lists tens of thousands of clones, roughly 28% of them singletons. Material for sequencing was blood. The receptors were sampled from a male donor with papillary thyroid cancer or a benign thyroid nodule (not recorded which). Some clones in this sample may be carry-over from other donors' samples. Each CDR3 is given with its conserved first and last residue. D genes are given only for firm matches. Clone sizes are given selectively: once, few, many, or a class where the clone is expanded.

V gene,J gene,clone size,D gene,CDR3 DNA,CDR3 protein
TRBV2,TRBJ2-1,-,-,TGTGCCAGCAGTGAAGCGACGGGAGCCCTCCCTTGGTCCTACAATGAGCAGTTCTTC,CASSEATGALPWSYNEQFF
TRBV20-1,TRBJ2-7,once,TRBD1,TGCAGTGCTAGAGAAGGACAGGGGACCTACGAGCAGTACTTC,CSAREGQGTYEQYF
TRBV20-1,TRBJ2-7,-,-,TGCAGTGCGATCCTAGTTCCCTACGAGCAGTACTTC,CSAILVPYEQYF
TRBV20-1,TRBJ2-1,-,-,TGCAGTCCCGCAGAAGTCGAAACTGCCACTAATGAGCAGTTCTTC,CSPAEVETATNEQFF
TRBV28,TRBJ2-2,-,-,TGTGCTAGCATTCCTCCTATGATTATGAGCGGGGAGCTGTTTTTT,CASIPPMIMSGELFF
TRBV15,TRBJ2-5,-,TRBD1,TGTGCCACCAGCAGAGATCCCGGACAGGAAGAGACCCAGTACTTC,CATSRDPGQEETQYF
TRBV6-5,TRBJ1-2,few,-,TGTGCCAGCAGTCTCGATAACACTGGTGTCTATGGCTACACCTTC,CASSLDNTGVYGYTF
TRBV6-2/TRBV6-3,TRBJ1-1,-,-,TGTGCCAGCACAATAGACAACATGAACACTGAAGCTTTCTTT,CASTIDNMNTEAFF
TRBV18,TRBJ2-7,many,-,TGTGCCAGCTCCCTAATGCGAGGGAGCGGCATTGGGGACGAGCAGTACTTC,CASSLMRGSGIGDEQYF
TRBV6-1,TRBJ2-7,many,TRBD1,TGTGCCAGCAGTACCTATCTACAGGGGGCAGACTACGAGCAGTACTTC,CASSTYLQGADYEQYF
TRBV5-1,TRBJ2-3,-,TRBD2,TGCGCCAGCAGTCGGGCGGGAGCAGGTACAGATACGCAGTATTTT,CASSRAGAGTDTQYF
TRBV18,TRBJ2-2,many,TRBD2,TGTGCCAGCTCTTCCGGATGGACTAGCGGCACCGGGGAGCTGTTTTTT,CASSSGWTSGTGELFF
TRBV11-3,TRBJ2-1,medium-sized,-,TGTGCCAGCAGCCCGGGGGAGTACAATGAGCAGTTCTTC,CASSPGEYNEQFF
TRBV9,TRBJ2-7,many,TRBD2,TGTGCCAGCAGCCTCCGGGGTAGCGGGAGCTCCTACGAGCAGTACTTC,CASSLRGSGSSYEQYF
TRBV20-1,TRBJ2-2,medium-sized,TRBD2,TGCAGTGCTCAGGCGCTAGCGGGAGGGCCGTTCTTCCCCGGGGAGCTGTTTTTT,CSAQALAGGPFFPGELFF
TRBV7-8,TRBJ2-7,-,-,TGTGCCAGCAGCCTAGAGGAGGCGCTCTACGAGCAGTACTTC,CASSLEEALYEQYF
TRBV4-2,TRBJ2-3,many,-,TGTGCCAGCAGCCATGACACGGGGGCTGCAGATACGCAGTATTTT,CASSHDTGAADTQYF
TRBV9,TRBJ2-7,many,TRBD1,TGTGCCAGCAGCGCTTGGGACAGTTCCAAAGGGGAGCAGTACTTC,CASSAWDSSKGEQYF
TRBV20-1,TRBJ1-5,few,-,TGCAGTGCTAGAGAAGAGGGGAATCAGCCCCAGCATTTT,CSAREEGNQPQHF
TRBV4-1,TRBJ1-1,-,TRBD1,TGCGCCAGCAGCCAAGAGCCCCCGGGAGGGGGCAGCCAGGCAGCTTTCTTT,CASSQEPPGGGSQAAFF
TRBV7-9,TRBJ2-7,many,TRBD1,TGTGCCAGCAGCCCACAGGGGGCATTCTACGAGCAGTACTTC,CASSPQGAFYEQYF
TRBV6-5,TRBJ1-1,medium-sized,-,TGTGCCAGCAGTTACAGGAGGGGGAACACTGAAGCTTTCTTT,CASSYRRGNTEAFF
TRBV6-1,TRBJ2-3,many,TRBD1,TGTGCCAGCAATTCCGGGACAGGGGCGGATACGCAGTATTTT,CASNSGTGADTQYF
TRBV6-1,TRBJ2-7,-,TRBD2,TGTGCCAGCACCGCTACTAGCGGGAGTATCTACGAGCAGTACTTC,CASTATSGSIYEQYF
TRBV5-4,TRBJ1-2,once,-,TGTGCCAGCAGCTTGGGGTACGGAGGGAGGGGGTATGGCTACACCTTC,CASSLGYGGRGYGYTF
TRBV18,TRBJ1-1,-,-,TGTGCCAGCTCACCCCCAATAGGGAACACTGAAGCTTTCTTT,CASSPPIGNTEAFF
TRBV2,TRBJ2-1,many,TRBD2,TGTGCCAGCAGTGATTTAGCGGGAGGTTTCGTCGATGAGCAGTTCTTC,CASSDLAGGFVDEQFF
TRBV3-1,TRBJ1-3,-,TRBD1,TGTGCCAGCAGCCAAGCCCGGACAGGGGGAAACACCATATATTTT,CASSQARTGGNTIYF
TRBV9,TRBJ2-2,-,-,TGTGCCAGCAGCGTCAGGGTTTTGGCCGGGGAGCTGTTTTTT,CASSVRVLAGELFF
TRBV6-1,TRBJ2-7,medium-sized,TRBD2,TGTGCCAGCAGTGAAGCGGAAGCGGGAGGGTACGAGCAGTACTTC,CASSEAEAGGYEQYF
TRBV10-2,TRBJ2-7,-,-,TGCGCCAGCAGTGGTTCATTCCCCTCTCTCTACGAGCAGTACTTC,CASSGSFPSLYEQYF
TRBV5-1,TRBJ1-5,-,TRBD1,TGCGCCAGCAGCCCCGGACAGGGGGCCTTCAGTCAGCCCCAGCATTTT,CASSPGQGAFSQPQHF
TRBV11-3,TRBJ2-3,-,-,TGTGCCAGCAGCTTCAACGGGGGAAATACGCAGTATTTT,CASSFNGGNTQYF
TRBV12-3/TRBV12-4,TRBJ2-3,-,TRBD2,TGTGCCAGCAGTCATGGACTAGCGGGGGGCACAGATACGCAGTATTTT,CASSHGLAGGTDTQYF
TRBV15,TRBJ2-2,-,-,TGTGCCACCAGCAGAGGGGGACACTTGAACACCGGGGAGCTGTTTTTT,CATSRGGHLNTGELFF
TRBV11-2,TRBJ2-7,-,-,TGTGCCAGCAGCTTAGGAGGGTCGGCTAGCATCTACGAGCAGTACTTC,CASSLGGSASIYEQYF
TRBV9,TRBJ1-3,-,-,TGTGCCAGCAGCGTAGTCGCAAGCCCTTCTGGAAACACCATATATTTT,CASSVVASPSGNTIYF
TRBV19,TRBJ2-7,-,TRBD1,TGTGCCAGTATGGACAGGGACTCCTACGAGCAGTACTTC,CASMDRDSYEQYF
TRBV27,TRBJ2-1,few,-,TGTGCCAGCAGTTTATCGGCTCGGTTTCTCCATGAGCAGTTCTTC,CASSLSARFLHEQFF
TRBV6-1,TRBJ1-3,few,-,TGTGCCAGCAGTGAGGATGATAGCTCTGGAAACACCATATATTTT,CASSEDDSSGNTIYF
TRBV9,TRBJ2-2,-,TRBD1,TGTGCCAGCAGCCCTCCGACAGGGATGAGCGGGGAGCTGTTTTTT,CASSPPTGMSGELFF
TRBV5-8,TRBJ2-2,large,TRBD2,TGTGCCAGCAGCAACATGGGCGGGAGGGACACCGGGGAGCTGTTTTTT,CASSNMGGRDTGELFF
TRBV6-4,TRBJ1-5,few,TRBD1,TGTGCCAGCAGGACAGGGATGGCCGGGCAGCTCCAGCATTTT,CASRTGMAGQLQHF
TRBV20-1,TRBJ2-1,-,TRBD2,TGCAGTGCTAGAGATCAGACAGCGGGAGCCGGCAATGAGCAGTTCTTC,CSARDQTAGAGNEQFF
TRBV6-1,TRBJ1-3,-,-,TGTGCCAGCCACACCCCCTCTGGAAACACCATATATTTT,CASHTPSGNTIYF
TRBV30,TRBJ2-2,many,TRBD2,TGTGCCTGGAGTGTGGGGGGGAGGGACACCGGGGAGCTGTTTTTT,CAWSVGGRDTGELFF
TRBV28,TRBJ2-7,few,-,TGCGCCAGCGGGGGTACAGGGGGCTCCTACGAGCAGTACTTC,CASGGTGGSYEQYF
TRBV3-1,TRBJ2-3,few,-,TGTGCCAGCAGCTACAGCACAGATACGCAGTATTTT,CASSYSTDTQYF
TRBV6-1,TRBJ2-6,few,-,TGTGCCAGCAGCGATGCGTGGTCTGGGTCCAACCTCCTGACTTTC,CASSDAWSGSNLLTF
TRBV3-1,TRBJ2-7,many,TRBD1,TGTGCCAGCAGCCAGACAGGGGGTTCGACCCACGAGCAGTACTTC,CASSQTGGSTHEQYF
TRBV12-3/TRBV12-4,TRBJ2-7,-,-,TGTGCCAGCAGCTCTCAGACTATGAAGGCCGCCGAGCAGTACTTC,CASSSQTMKAAEQYF
TRBV28,TRBJ1-1,few,TRBD1,TGTGCCAGCAGTTTATGGGGACAGACGAACACTGAAGCTTTCTTT,CASSLWGQTNTEAFF
TRBV11-2,TRBJ2-3,once,-,TGTGCCAGCAGCTTAGAGTTAACAGATACGCAGTATTTT,CASSLELTDTQYF
TRBV12-3/TRBV12-4,TRBJ1-1,few,-,TGTGCCAGCAGTTTGAGTTACACTGAAGCTTTCTTT,CASSLSYTEAFF
TRBV6-1,TRBJ1-3,-,-,TGTGCCAGCTTGTTTTTTGGGGGCAAAGGAAACACCATATATTTT,CASLFFGGKGNTIYF